The T cell receptor beta chain under discussion was sequenced for a study of cytomegalovirus exposure and HLA in healthy donors. Trimming stripped 0 bases from V and 5 bases from J, with 5 bases between. The CDR3 loop spans 12 amino acids. Germline loops: CDR1 SGHRS, CDR2 YFSETQ. The PCR had 60 Vbeta and 13 Jbeta primers. TCRdb keeps only in-frame clones here, not all; method: immunoSEQ multiplex PCR. The sample carries about 120,000 clones, around 76% recorded once. The sample taken for sequencing was PBMCs. The chain combines TRBV5-1 with TRBJ1-2, with unresolved D. The TCR sequence derives from a man between 60 and 70 years old in good health and CMV-seropositive. The CDR3 coding sequence is TGCGCCAGCAGCTTGGCGGGATATGGCTACACCTTC. Protein: CASSLAGYGYTF.